The next 22 T cell receptor beta chains were all read from a single sample in a study of long-term antiretroviral therapy in people with HIV. At the survey level, the v3.0 immunoSEQ assay was run. Method: immunoSEQ multiplex PCR; TCRdb's copy keeps in-frame clones and lacks some. The sample has around 16,000 clones, just under 80% seen once. The specimen comprised unsorted PBMCs, sampled nearly 3.3 years after starting antiretroviral therapy. These TCRs come from a woman aged 35 to 49 with HIV.

This chain joins TRBV6-5 and TRBJ1-4; D possibly corresponds to TRBD1 (6 bases). The V end lost 7 bases, the J end lost 3 bases, and 15 bases lay between the germline ends. Germline V gene lookup returns CDR1 MNHEY and CDR2 SVGAGI. The CDR3 is made up of 15 amino acids. CDR3 in DNA: TGTGCCAGCAAGGGAGAGGGGGGATCTAATGAAAAACTGTTTTTT. This sequence encodes CASKGEGGSNEKLFF.

J is TRBJ1-2 and V is TRBV19; D ambiguous. Germline CDR1 LNHDA, CDR2 SQIVND (reference sequence). Trimming removed 1 base from V and 0 bases from J, with 9 bases in between. CDR3 length equals 15 residues. For the CDR3, the DNA is TGTGCCAGTAGTATAGCAGCAGGCTCTAACTATGGCTACACCTTC. It codes for CASSIAAGSNYGYTF.

The chain couples TRBV6-5 to TRBJ1-2, with TRBD1 matching 8 bases. V shed 10 bases, J shed 4 bases, and the junction held 14 bases outside the gene matches. Germline V lookup: CDR1 MNHEY, CDR2 SVGAGI. The CDR3 has 15 residues. This chain's CDR3 is CATRTGTARIYGYTF. Here the CDR3 DNA reads TGTGCCACCCGGACAGGGACTGCGCGGATCTATGGCTACACCTTC.

The rearrangement joins TRBV27 to TRBJ2-5; D is ambiguous. The CDR3 has 13 residues. CDR1 is MNHEY, CDR2 SMNVEV, per germline (reference sequence). V was trimmed by 5 bases and J by 2 bases, leaving 9 bases between them. The CDR3 coding sequence is TGTGCCAGCAGTCCCCATGATCAAGAGACCCAGTACTTC. It specifies CASSPHDQETQYF.

CDR3 sequence: CAWSASDQGQGVVYEQFF. CDR3 bases: TGTGCCTGGAGTGCCAGTGACCAAGGACAGGGAGTCGTCTATGAGCAGTTCTTC. The chain uses TRBV30 and TRBJ2-1; TRBD1 matches 8 bases. J lost 8 bases, V lost 1 base, and 19 bases had no gene match. This CDR3 has 18 residues. The germline V gene encodes CDR1 GTSNPN and CDR2 SVGIG (reference sequence).

In this sample, this clone turned up a few times. The genes are TRBV18 and TRBJ1-2, with 8 bases aligning to TRBD1. Germline V gives CDR1 KGHSH, CDR2 LQKENI. The CDR3 covers 15 residues. J was trimmed by 4 bases and V by 3 bases; bases with no gene match: 7. Here the CDR3 reads CASSPEGQGLYGYTF. CDR3 bases: TGTGCCAGCTCACCCGAAGGACAGGGCCTCTATGGCTACACCTTC.

The chain has TRBV10-3 and TRBJ2-7, with 10 bases that match TRBD1. This CDR3 has 15 residues. V lost 4 bases to trimming and J lost 3 bases; unmatched junction nucleotides: 6. CDR1 is ENHRY and CDR2 is SYGVKD in the germline V gene. Written as DNA, the CDR3 is TGTGCCATCAGTGGGTGGGACAGGGGTAACTACGAGCAGTACTTC. This gives the protein CAISGWDRGNYEQYF.

V usage is TRBV30 and J usage is TRBJ1-4, with a tentative D call TRBD1 (5 bases). The V end was cut by 6 bases, the J end by 8 bases, with 16 bases between. Germline assignment: CDR1 GTSNPN and CDR2 SVGIG (reference sequence). The CDR3 contains 13 residues. CDR3 nucleotide sequence: TGTGCCTGCTCGAGGGGAGTGGAAGAAAAACTGTTTTTT. It codes for CACSRGVEEKLFF.

The chain carries TRBV7-9 and TRBJ2-5; possibly TRBD2 for D (6 bases). Germline V gene sequence: CDR1 SEHNR, CDR2 FQNEAQ (reference sequence). Trimming cost V 5 bases and J 5 bases, with 15 bases left between them. The CDR3 runs 14 residues. CDR3 region: CASSSPQRVETQYF. In nucleotides, the CDR3 is TGTGCCAGCAGCAGTCCCCAGCGGGTGGAGACCCAGTACTTC.

J is TRBJ1-1 and V is TRBV30; D gene unclear. The V end lost 0 bases, the J end lost 1 base, and 18 bases lay between the germline ends. CDR1 is GTSNPN, CDR2 SVGIG, per germline (reference sequence). There are 17 residues in the CDR3. CDR3 protein: CAWSVRLYREQNTEAFF. The CDR3, as DNA: TGTGCCTGGAGTGTGAGGCTATATCGGGAGCAGAACACTGAAGCTTTCTTT.

The chain links TRBV29-1 to TRBJ1-1, with a weak D call TRBD1 (5 bases). This CDR3 is built from 13 residues. Germline V CDR1 and CDR2: SQVTM, ANQGSEA. Between the trimmed V and J ends, which lost 3 bases and 7 bases, there was a span of 15 bases. DNA of the CDR3: TGCAGCGTTGATGTAGGGCCGGGGGGTGAAGCTTTCTTT. Amino acid sequence: CSVDVGPGGEAFF.

The rearrangement joins TRBV5-1 to TRBJ1-1; 9 bases match TRBD1. CDR3 length: 13 amino acids. The trim removed 4 bases at V and 7 bases at J, leaving 5 bases unmatched. CDR1 SGHRS and CDR2 YFSETQ come from the germline V gene. CDR3 protein: CASSPGQGGEAFF. CDR3 nucleotide sequence: TGCGCCAGCAGCCCGGGACAGGGCGGTGAAGCTTTCTTT.

The gene calls are TRBV10-3 and TRBJ2-1; 7 positions agree with TRBD1. V gave up 10 bases and J gave up 8 bases; unmatched junction bases: 8. The V gene's germline CDR1 is ENHRY and CDR2 SYGVKD. The CDR3 runs 12 residues. The chain's CDR3 is CATQGTADEQFF. The CDR3 DNA follows: TGTGCCACCCAGGGGACAGCTGATGAGCAGTTCTTC.

This clone turned up a few times. The CDR3 is CSAGDSKLFF. The DNA for the CDR3 is TGCAGTGCGGGGGATAGCAAACTGTTTTTT. The chain combines TRBV20-1 with TRBJ1-4, with D possibly TRBD1 on 5 matching bases. CDR1 DFQATT and CDR2 SNEGSKA come from the germline V gene (reference sequence). Trimming shortened V by 6 bases and J by 11 bases, and 10 bases separated the two germline ends. CDR3 length equals 10 residues.

This chain joins TRBV6-5 and TRBJ2-2; unclear D gene. In germline, CDR1 is MNHEY, CDR2 SVGAGI. Trimming cost V 0 bases and J 4 bases, with 12 bases left between them. The CDR3 is 16 residues long. The CDR3 nucleotides read TGTGCCAGCAGTTACTCCAGACCCTTGGGCACCGGGGAGCTGTTTTTT. Residues: CASSYSRPLGTGELFF.

CDR3 DNA sequence: TGTGCCAGCAGCTTGTCGGGCAGGGACTATGGCTACACCTTC. It is translated as CASSLSGRDYGYTF. The rearrangement uses TRBV5-4 and TRBJ1-2, with TRBD1 as a possible D gene (5 bases). The V gene's germline CDR1 is SGHNT and CDR2 YYREEE (reference sequence). The length of the CDR3 is 14 residues. The V gene lost 1 base and the J gene lost 3 bases, with 10 bases spanning the gap.

This clone was observed a single time. The V and J genes are TRBV7-2 and TRBJ2-5, with a possible D match to TRBD1 (6 bases). CDR1 is SGHTA, CDR2 FQGNSA, per germline. The V end was cut by 3 bases, the J end by 2 bases, with 7 bases between. CDR3 size: 13 residues. CDR3 region: CASSFQGQETQYF. The CDR3 bases are TGTGCCAGCAGCTTCCAGGGGCAAGAGACCCAGTACTTC. The variable domain in full, with the rest retrieved from reference TRBV7-2 and TRBJ2-5, is GAGVSQSPSNKVTEKGKDVELRCDPISGHTALYWYRQSLGQGLEFLIYFQGNSAPDKSGLPSDRFSAERTGGSVSTLTIQRTQQEDSAVYLCASSFQGQETQYFGPGTRLLVL.

This chain links TRBV6-5 with TRBJ1-2; the D is unclear. This CDR3 comprises 13 residues. Between the trimmed V and J ends, which lost 0 bases and 8 bases, there was a span of 10 bases. Per the germline V gene, CDR1 is MNHEY and CDR2 is SVGAGI. Here the CDR3 reads CASSYSTGFGYTF. In DNA, the CDR3 is TGTGCCAGCAGTTACTCGACTGGTTTCGGCTACACCTTC.

The chain uses TRBV7-2 and TRBJ2-4; 7 positions agree with TRBD1. V was pared by 1 base and J by 1 base, with 4 bases of the junction left unmatched. The CDR3 contains 16 residues. Germline V gene sequence: CDR1 SGHTA, CDR2 FQGNSA. The CDR3 protein is CASSLVPDRAKNIQYF. The CDR3 region has the DNA TGTGCCAGCAGCTTAGTCCCGGACAGGGCCAAAAACATTCAGTACTTC. The variable domain in full, completed from reference TRBV7-2 and TRBJ2-4, reads GAGVSQSPSNKVTEKGKDVELRCDPISGHTALYWYRQSLGQGLEFLIYFQGNSAPDKSGLPSDRFSAERTGGSVSTLTIQRTQQEDSAVYLCASSLVPDRAKNIQYFGAGTRLSVL.

The chain combines TRBV10-3 with TRBJ2-1, with D possibly being TRBD1 or TRBD2 (6 bases each). Trimming left V 10 bases short and J 4 bases short, with 14 bases between. CDR3 length: 13 residues. The germline gives CDR1 ENHRY, CDR2 SYGVKD. CDR3 region: CATKGGQYNEQFF. CDR3 DNA: TGTGCCACGAAGGGGGGCCAATACAATGAGCAGTTCTTC.

V gene TRBV5-1 combines with J gene TRBJ2-2, with TRBD1 identical over 8 bases. Germline CDR1 SGHRS, CDR2 YFSETQ. V was clipped by 7 bases and J by 0 bases; unmatched bases: 8. The CDR3 spans 16 residues. CDR3 sequence (DNA): TGCGCCAGCCATGATCCGGGACAGGCGAACACCGGGGAGCTGTTTTTT. Protein sequence: CASHDPGQANTGELFF.

The V gene is TRBV27, the J gene TRBJ1-2; D is possibly TRBD1 (6 bases). Per germline, CDR1 MNHEY and CDR2 SMNVEV (reference sequence). The CDR3 loop spans 13 amino acids. Trimming took off 8 bases at V and 4 bases at J, with 14 bases between the two ends. This CDR3 is CASATKGGYGYTF. The CDR3 DNA reads TGTGCCAGCGCCACCAAGGGGGGCTATGGCTACACCTTC.